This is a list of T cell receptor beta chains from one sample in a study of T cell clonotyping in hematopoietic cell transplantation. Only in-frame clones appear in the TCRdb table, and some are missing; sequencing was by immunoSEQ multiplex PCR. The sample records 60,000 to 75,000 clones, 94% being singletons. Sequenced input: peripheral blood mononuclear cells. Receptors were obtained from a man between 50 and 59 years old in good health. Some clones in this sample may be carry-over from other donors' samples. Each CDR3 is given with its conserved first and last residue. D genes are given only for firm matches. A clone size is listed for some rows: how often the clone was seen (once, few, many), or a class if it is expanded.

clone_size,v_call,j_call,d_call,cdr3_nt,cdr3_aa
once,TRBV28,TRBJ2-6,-,TGTGCCAGCAGTTTATCCTTCGGGGGCACTGCTGGGGCCAACGTCCTGACTTTC,CASSLSFGGTAGANVLTF
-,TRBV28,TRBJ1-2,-,TGTGCCAGCAGCCCCCTACAAGGGAGCGGCTATGGCTACACCTTC,CASSPLQGSGYGYTF
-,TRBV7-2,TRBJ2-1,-,TGTGCCAGCAGCGTTGGGCTTTCAGGGGGGGAGCAGTTCTTC,CASSVGLSGGEQFF
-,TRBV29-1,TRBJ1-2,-,TGCAGCGTTGCTTCTGCAGGGTCCTATGGCTACACCTTC,CSVASAGSYGYTF
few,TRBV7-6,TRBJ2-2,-,TGTGCCAGCAGCCCTCAACAGGGACCGAACACCGGGGAGCTGTTTTTT,CASSPQQGPNTGELFF
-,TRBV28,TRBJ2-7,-,TGTGCCAGCAGCCCACCGACTTACGAGCAGTACTTC,CASSPPTYEQYF
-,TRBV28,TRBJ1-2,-,TGTGCCAGCACCCTTGGTAATAGCCACTATGGCTACACCTTC,CASTLGNSHYGYTF
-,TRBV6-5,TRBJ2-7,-,TGTGCCAGCATCTCGGGCAGCTCCTACGAGCAGTACTTC,CASISGSSYEQYF
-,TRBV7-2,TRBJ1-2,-,TGTGCCAGCGGGACCAACTATGGCTACACCTTC,CASGTNYGYTF
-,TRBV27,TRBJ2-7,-,TGTGCCAGCAGTTCCTCAACTTACGAGCAGTACTTC,CASSSSTYEQYF
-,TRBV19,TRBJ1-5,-,TGTGCCAGTACCCCACGGGCTATCAAGTACAGCAATCAGCCCCAGCATTTT,CASTPRAIKYSNQPQHF
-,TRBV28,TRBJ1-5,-,TGTGCCAGCAGTGGTTGGGAGGGGGAGCCCCAGCATTTT,CASSGWEGEPQHF
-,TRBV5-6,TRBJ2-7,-,TGTGCCAGCAGTTCCTACTCCTACGAGCAGTACTTC,CASSSYSYEQYF
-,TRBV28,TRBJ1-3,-,TGTGCCAGCAGCTCCGAGGGGTATACTGGAAACACCATATATTTT,CASSSEGYTGNTIYF
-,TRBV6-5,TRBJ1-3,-,TGTGCCAGCCAGACCGAATGGACCATATATTTT,CASQTEWTIYF
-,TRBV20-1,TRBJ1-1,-,TGCAGTGCTCCCAGCCGGGCTGAAGCTTTCTTT,CSAPSRAEAFF
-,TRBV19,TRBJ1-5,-,TGTGCCAGTAATCGGCAGGGAGTAGATCAGCCCCAGCATTTT,CASNRQGVDQPQHF
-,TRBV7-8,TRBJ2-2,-,TGTGCCAGCAGCTTACGCGCGGGAACGAACACCGGGGAGCTGTTTTTT,CASSLRAGTNTGELFF
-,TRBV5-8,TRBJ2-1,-,TGTGCCAGCAGCTTGGTCGTCCTTAGCTCCTACAATGAGCAGTTCTTC,CASSLVVLSSYNEQFF
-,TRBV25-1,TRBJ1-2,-,TGTGCCAGCAGTGAGAACTATGGCTACACCTTC,CASSENYGYTF
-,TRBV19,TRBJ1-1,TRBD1,TGTGCCAGTAGTATCGGGGGGACAGAACACACTGAAGCTTTCTTT,CASSIGGTEHTEAFF
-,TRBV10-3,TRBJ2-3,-,TGTGCCATCAGTGACGGGAGTTCGGCAGATACGCAGTATTTT,CAISDGSSADTQYF
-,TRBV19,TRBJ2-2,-,TGTGCCAGTAGTATGGACTTTATTGGGACCGGGGAGCTGTTTTTT,CASSMDFIGTGELFF
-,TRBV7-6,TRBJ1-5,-,TGTGCCAGCAGCTCCTCAGAGTATCAGCCCCAGCATTTT,CASSSSEYQPQHF
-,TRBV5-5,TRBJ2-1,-,TGTGCCAGCAGCCACACTGACACAAATGAGCAGTTCTTC,CASSHTDTNEQFF
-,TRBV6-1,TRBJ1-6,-,TGTGCCAGCTTGTCCGGTCCACCCCTCCACTTT,CASLSGPPLHF
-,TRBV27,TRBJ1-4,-,TGTGCCAGCCACGGGGGGGGGACTAATGAAAAACTGTTTTTT,CASHGGGTNEKLFF
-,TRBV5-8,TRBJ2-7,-,TGTGCCAGTAAGATGACGGTGAGGGCCTACGAGCAGTACTTC,CASKMTVRAYEQYF
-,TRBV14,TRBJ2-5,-,TGTGCCAGCAGCAAGAACCCGGGAGCCCAGCAAGAGACCCAGTACTTC,CASSKNPGAQQETQYF
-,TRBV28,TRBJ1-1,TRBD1,TGTGCCATCCGACAGGGGACTGAAGCTTTCTTT,CAIRQGTEAFF
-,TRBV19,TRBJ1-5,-,TGTGCCAGTAGCCTGGGACCGTCCGGGGGTAGCAATCAGCCCCAGCATTTT,CASSLGPSGGSNQPQHF
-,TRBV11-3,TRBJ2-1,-,TGTGCCAGCAGCTTAGATTTGGGGGCCAATGAGCAGTTCTTC,CASSLDLGANEQFF
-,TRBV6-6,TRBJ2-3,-,TGTGCCAGCAGTACCCCTTCTGCGCCAGATACGCAGTATTTT,CASSTPSAPDTQYF
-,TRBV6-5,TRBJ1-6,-,TGTGCCAGCAGTAGACAGGCCCGGGGTTCACCCCTCCACTTT,CASSRQARGSPLHF
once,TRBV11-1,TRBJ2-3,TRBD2,TGTGCCAGCAGCCAGGGACTAGCGGGCGCTACGCAGTATTTT,CASSQGLAGATQYF
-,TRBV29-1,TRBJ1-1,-,TGCAGCGTGGAAGACAAGTACACTGAAGCTTTCTTT,CSVEDKYTEAFF
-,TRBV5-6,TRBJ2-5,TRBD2,TGTGCCAGCAGCTTGGTGATCGGGGGGGCCGGGGAGACCCAGTACTTC,CASSLVIGGAGETQYF
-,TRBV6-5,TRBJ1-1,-,TGTGCCAGCAGTGTCCGGGTGAGCGGCACTGAAGCTTTCTTT,CASSVRVSGTEAFF
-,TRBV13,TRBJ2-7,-,TGTGCCAGCAGCGCTCAGTACGAGCAGTACTTC,CASSAQYEQYF
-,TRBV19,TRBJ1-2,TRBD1,TGTGCCAGTAGTTTACAGGGGGTTTTTGGCTACACCTTC,CASSLQGVFGYTF
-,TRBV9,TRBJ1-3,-,TGTGCCAGCAGCGTAGATCTATCGGGAAGCTCTGGAAACACCATATATTTT,CASSVDLSGSSGNTIYF
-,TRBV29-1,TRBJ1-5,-,TGCAGCGTTTCCGAGGGCAGCCCTTATAGCAATCAGCCCCAGCATTTT,CSVSEGSPYSNQPQHF
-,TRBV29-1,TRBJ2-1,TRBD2,TGCAGCGCTTCCCCTAAGCGGGAGGGCTCCTACAATGAGCAGTTCTTC,CSASPKREGSYNEQFF
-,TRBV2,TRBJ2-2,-,TGTGCCAGCAGTGTGGGGGGAAACACCGGGGAGCTGTTTTTT,CASSVGGNTGELFF
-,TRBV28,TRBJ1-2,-,TGTGCCAGCAGCCCACAGGCGAACTATGGCTACACCTTC,CASSPQANYGYTF
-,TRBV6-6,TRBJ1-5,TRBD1,TGTGCCAGCAGACCCGGTCGACAGGGGGATCAGCCCCAGCATTTT,CASRPGRQGDQPQHF
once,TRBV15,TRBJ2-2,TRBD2,TGTGCCACCAGCAGGATTTGGACTAGCATATCCGGGGAGCTGTTTTTT,CATSRIWTSISGELFF
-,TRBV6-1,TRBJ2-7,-,TGTGCCAGCAGTGAAGCGCTTAGTTTAGGAGGGGGGAGGAACGAGCAGTACTTC,CASSEALSLGGGRNEQYF
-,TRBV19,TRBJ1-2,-,TGTGCCAGTAGTTTTATGGCAGCTGGAAACTATGGCTACACCTTC,CASSFMAAGNYGYTF
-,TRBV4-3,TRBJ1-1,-,TGCGCCAGCAGCCAAGATTTGGTCCGGGACACCCCGTTCAACACTGAAGCTTTCTTT,CASSQDLVRDTPFNTEAFF
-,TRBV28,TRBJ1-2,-,TGTGCCAGCAGTTTAGGTTGGCAGGGAGCTAACTATGGCTACACCTTC,CASSLGWQGANYGYTF
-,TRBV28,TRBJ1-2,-,TGTGCCAGCAGTTTGGCACCCTCCGGGACTTCTTATGGCTACACCTTC,CASSLAPSGTSYGYTF
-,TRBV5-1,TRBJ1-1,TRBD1,TGCGCCAGCAGCCTGGGACAGCGGGGTGCCACTGAAGCTTTCTTT,CASSLGQRGATEAFF
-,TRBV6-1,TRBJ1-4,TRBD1,TGTGCCAGCAGTGAAGGACAGGGAGGTGAAAAACTGTTTTTT,CASSEGQGGEKLFF
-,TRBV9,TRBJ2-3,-,TGTGCCAGCAGCGCTGGCTATGGGGGCAGCACAGATACGCAGTATTTT,CASSAGYGGSTDTQYF
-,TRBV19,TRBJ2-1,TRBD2,TGTGCCAGTAGTATAGCCGGGGGGGAGAGCTCCTACAATGAGCAGTTCTTC,CASSIAGGESSYNEQFF
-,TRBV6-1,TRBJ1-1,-,TGTGCCAGCAGCTCACCGGGCAACACTGAAGCTTTCTTT,CASSSPGNTEAFF
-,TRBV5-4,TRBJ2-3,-,TGTGCCAGCAGCTTGGACAGTAGCACAGATACGCAGTATTTT,CASSLDSSTDTQYF
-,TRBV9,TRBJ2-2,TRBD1,TGTGCCAGCAGCGTGACAGGGGGTGACACCGGGGAGCTGTTTTTT,CASSVTGGDTGELFF